Below are 23 T cell receptor beta chains sequenced from a single sample in a study of T-cell reconstitution after alpha-beta-depleted transplantation in children. Unique molecular identifiers tagged the TCRbeta library. TCRdb re-called the PCR reads through MiXCR, storing one row per CDR3 protein. Among hundreds of thousands of distinct CDR3 sequences listed, over 9.5% were seen once. The sequencing here drew on PBMCs from the stem cell graft donor, taken from the stem cell graft. These receptors were obtained from a human donor who donated a stem cell graft to a child with acute myeloid leukemia.

In this sample, this clonotype turned up a few times. The chain recombines TRBV7-9 with TRBJ2-3; D remains ambiguous. CDR1 is SEHNR and CDR2 is FQNEAQ in the germline V gene (reference sequence). The CDR3 covers 11 residues. Trimming cost V 5 bases and J 5 bases, with 5 bases left between them. CDR3 DNA sequence: TGTGCCAGCAGCCACCAAGATACGCAGTATTTT. It yields the protein CASSHQDTQYF.

This clonotype was counted a few times. This sequence joins TRBV29-1 and TRBJ2-7; 12 nucleotides line up with TRBD1. The germline V gene has CDR1 SQVTM and CDR2 ANQGSEA. V shed 2 bases, J shed 6 bases, and the junction held 2 bases outside the gene matches. CDR3 length: 13 residues. CDR3 sequence: CSVEWDRGREQYF. CDR3 nucleotide sequence: TGCAGCGTTGAATGGGACAGGGGGCGCGAGCAGTACTTC.

CDR3: CAWSAGINQPQHF. CDR3 DNA sequence: TGTGCCTGGAGTGCAGGAATCAATCAGCCCCAGCATTTT. This chain joins TRBV30 and TRBJ1-5; D not certain. The CDR3 runs 13 residues. Trimming stripped 1 base from V and 3 bases from J, with 7 bases between. Germline V lookup: CDR1 GTSNPN, CDR2 SVGIG (reference sequence).

The sample holds many counts of this clonotype. The V call is TRBV28, the J call TRBJ1-4, with D perhaps TRBD1 (6 bases). Deletions cut 5 bases from V and 5 bases from J, with 9 bases between. Looked up from germline, CDR1 is MDHEN and CDR2 is SYDVKM. This CDR3 comprises 13 residues. CDR3: CASSGQRNEKLFF. Written as DNA, the CDR3 is TGTGCCAGCAGTGGACAGCGGAATGAAAAACTGTTTTTT.

This chain uses TRBV6-2 or TRBV6-3 with TRBJ2-1; 8 bases fit TRBD2. The CDR3 totals 17 residues. The J segment lost 11 bases and the V segment lost 2 bases, leaving 17 bases of the junction unmatched. Germline loops: CDR1 MNHEY, CDR2 SVGEGT. The CDR3 is CASSYLAGRAQFAQQFF. The CDR3, as DNA: TGTGCCAGCAGTTACCTTGCCGGGAGGGCCCAATTTGCTCAGCAGTTCTTC.

The chain employs TRBV6-8 and TRBJ1-1, with 7 bases lining up with TRBD1. Germline V gene lookup returns CDR1 MNHGY and CDR2 SAAAGT. The CDR3 is 13 residues long. The trim removed 6 bases at V and 3 bases at J, leaving 4 bases unmatched. This chain's CDR3 is CASSLDRDTEAFF. The CDR3 region has the DNA TGTGCCAGCAGCTTAGACAGGGACACTGAAGCTTTCTTT.

The chain has TRBV6-2 or TRBV6-3 and TRBJ2-4, with a tentative D call TRBD2 (6 bases). The germline gives CDR1 MNHEY, CDR2 SVGEGT. V lost 4 bases, J lost 13 bases, and 14 bases lay in between. This CDR3 comprises 12 residues. CDR3 DNA sequence: TGTGCCAGCAGTTGGGCCCGGACTATACAGTACTTC. Translation: CASSWARTIQYF.

There are a few counts of this clonotype. The chain recombines TRBV6-2 or TRBV6-3 with TRBJ2-5, with D perhaps matching TRBD2 (5 bases). CDR1 is MNHEY, CDR2 SVGEGT, per germline. V lost 0 bases and J lost 2, with 16 bases in between. The CDR3 runs 17 residues. The CDR3 DNA reads TGTGCCAGCAGTTACTCGATCGGGGTTTTTTTTCAAGAGACCCAGTACTTC. This translates into CASSYSIGVFFQETQYF.

This clonotype was recorded many times. This rearrangement joins TRBV16 to TRBJ2-5, with D unresolved. Germline values: CDR1 KGHSY, CDR2 FQNENV. Trimming took off 5 bases at V and 5 bases at J, with 15 bases between the two ends. The CDR3 is made up of 14 amino acids. CDR3 DNA: TGTGCCAGCAGCTCAAATCGTATAAGGGAGACCCAGTACTTC. This gives the protein CASSSNRIRETQYF.

This clonotype was observed a few times. The J gene is TRBJ1-2, the V gene TRBV7-3; D is perhaps TRBD1 (6 bases). This CDR3 is built from 13 residues. Germline lookup yields CDR1 SGHTA and CDR2 FQGTGA. V was cut by 3 bases and J by 8 bases, with 13 bases left in between. The CDR3 coding sequence is TGTGCCAGCAGCTTTAGAGGGGGGAGAGGCTACACCTTC. Translating gives CASSFRGGRGYTF.

The chain couples TRBV7-3 to TRBJ2-3; D unclear. CDR3 length: 15 residues. Germline V gives CDR1 SGHTA, CDR2 FQGTGA. V shed 2 bases and J shed 6 bases, with 15 bases lying between them. CDR3 sequence (DNA): TGTGCCAGCAGCTTAGGGTCCGACATGCGGGATACGCAGTATTTT. Residues: CASSLGSDMRDTQYF.

The table lists this clonotype with a few counts. J is TRBJ2-5 and V is TRBV11-2, with D perhaps matching TRBD1 (6 bases). The CDR3 length is 14 residues. Germline CDR1 and CDR2: SGHAT and FQNNGV. With 4 bases removed from V and 1 base from J, the gap between germline ends came to 10 bases. The CDR3 loop reads CASSWQGPQETQYF. Here the CDR3 DNA reads TGTGCCAGCAGCTGGCAGGGGCCCCAAGAGACCCAGTACTTC.

The sample holds many counts of this clonotype. CDR3 in DNA: TGTGCCAGCAGGCAGAGCGGCACAGATACGCAGTATTTT. Translated, it gives CASRQSGTDTQYF. The V call is TRBV27, the J call TRBJ2-3; D gene ambiguous. V lost 6 bases and J 1 base, leaving 8 bases between the germline ends. CDR1 and CDR2 from the germline V gene are MNHEY and SMNVEV (reference sequence). The CDR3 is made up of 13 amino acids.

This clonotype was counted only a few times. The rearrangement links TRBV28 to TRBJ2-1; no clear D. The CDR3 is 13 residues long. Germline lookup yields CDR1 MDHEN and CDR2 SYDVKM. CDR3 DNA: TGTTCGAGCTTAGGGTTGAGTCGGAATGAGCAGTTCTTC. This translates into CSSLGLSRNEQFF.

The sample holds a few counts of this clonotype. The chain uses TRBV7-9 and TRBJ1-1, with D unresolved. V was trimmed by 5 bases and J by 0 bases, leaving 7 bases between them. This CDR3 spans 13 amino acids. Germline V CDR1 and CDR2: SEHNR, FQNEAQ (reference sequence). Here the CDR3 DNA reads TGTGCCAGCAGCAAGAGAGTGAACACTGAAGCTTTCTTT. This gives the protein CASSKRVNTEAFF.

This clonotype was counted many times. CDR3 nucleotides: TGTGCCAGCGTTCATGACCCACGCACAGATACGCAGTATTTT. This encodes CASVHDPRTDTQYF. This chain links TRBV7-9 with TRBJ2-3; no definite D call. The CDR3 runs to 14 residues. The germline gives CDR1 SEHNR, CDR2 FQNEAQ (reference sequence). Trimming shortened V by 8 bases and J by 1 base, and 13 bases separated the two germline ends.

The V call is TRBV7-2, the J call TRBJ1-5; D is perhaps TRBD1 (5 bases). Germline CDR1 is SGHTA and CDR2 is FQGNSA. V shed 5 bases and J shed 3 bases, with 17 bases lying between them. The CDR3 is 16 amino acids. In DNA form, the CDR3 reads TGTGCCAGCAGCCCCCAGAGTGGCAGGGTCAATCAGCCCCAGCATTTT. This translates into CASSPQSGRVNQPQHF.

Ten or more counts support this clonotype. This sequence joins TRBV20-1 and TRBJ2-7; TRBD2 agrees at 10 bases. The germline V gene encodes CDR1 DFQATT and CDR2 SNEGSKA (reference sequence). The CDR3 runs 13 residues. Losses at the gene ends were 5 bases for V and 6 bases for J; bases not matched to a gene: 7. The CDR3 loop is CSAGPLAGAEQYF. The CDR3 nucleotides are TGCAGTGCTGGTCCGCTAGCGGGAGCCGAGCAGTACTTC.

This clonotype showed up many times. The gene calls are TRBV12-3 or TRBV12-4 and TRBJ2-2; 7 nucleotides match TRBD2. The CDR3 extends over 15 amino acids. V was clipped by 6 bases and J by 2 bases; unmatched bases: 6. CDR3 loop: CASSRRGSNTGELFF. DNA of the CDR3: TGTGCCAGCAGCCGGCGGGGGTCCAACACCGGGGAGCTGTTTTTT.

V is TRBV7-9 and J is TRBJ1-5; D ambiguous. The CDR3 contains 15 residues. Germline-derived CDR1 and CDR2 are SEHNR and FQNEAQ (reference sequence). Trimming removed 5 bases at V and 4 bases at J, with 15 bases between. The CDR3 DNA reads TGTGCCAGCAGCCCCGATGGGGTGCGGAATCAGCCCCAGCATTTT. It is translated as CASSPDGVRNQPQHF.

In this sample, this clonotype turned up many times. The chain has TRBV27 and TRBJ2-1; TRBD1 aligns across 8 bases. The CDR3 covers 15 residues. The V gene's germline CDR1 is MNHEY and CDR2 SMNVEV (reference sequence). The J segment lost 4 bases and the V segment lost 1 base, leaving 3 bases of the junction unmatched. The CDR3 sequence is CASSLFQGAYNEQFF. CDR3 DNA sequence: TGTGCCAGCAGTTTATTCCAGGGGGCTTACAATGAGCAGTTCTTC.

There are many counts of this clonotype. The CDR3 spells CTSSQVDIRSSYNEQFF. The CDR3 coding sequence is TGCACCAGCAGCCAAGTAGACATCCGGAGCTCCTACAATGAGCAGTTCTTC. This chain joins TRBV1 and TRBJ2-1. TRBV1 is marked as a pseudogene. This CDR3 has 17 residues.

This clonotype was observed a few times. J is TRBJ2-5 and V is TRBV6-1; maybe TRBD2 (5 bases). The CDR3 has 13 residues. Per germline, CDR1 MNHNS and CDR2 SASEGT. Trimming removed 6 bases at V and 2 bases at J, with 10 bases between. The CDR3 loop is CASRPAAQETQYF. In nucleotides, the CDR3 is TGTGCCAGCAGGCCAGCGGCTCAAGAGACCCAGTACTTC.